Listed here are 25 T cell receptor beta chains from one sample, sequenced in a study of shared clonotypes between healthy human individuals. Method: immunoSEQ multiplex PCR; TCRdb's copy keeps in-frame clones and lacks some. The sample has some 360,000 clones, 73% seen once; the top ten hold about 10%. The specimen sequenced was memory CD4+ T cells sorted from blood. Regarding subset: CD45RA-negative fraction. Receptor source: a man aged 25 to 40 in good health.

There are a few counts of this clone. The chain couples TRBV28 to TRBJ1-2; 9 bases line up with TRBD1. Looked up from germline, CDR1 is MDHEN and CDR2 is SYDVKM. This CDR3 has 15 residues. V lost 6 bases to trimming and J lost 1 base; unmatched junction nucleotides: 6. In nucleotides, the CDR3 is TGTGCCAGCAGCTTGACAGGGGGTCATAACTATGGCTACACCTTC. Its protein is CASSLTGGHNYGYTF.

The chain uses TRBV5-4 and TRBJ1-2, with D perhaps matching TRBD1 (6 bases). CDR1 is SGHNT, CDR2 YYREEE, per germline (reference sequence). The V gene lost 4 bases and the J gene lost 1 base, with 11 bases spanning the gap. This CDR3 is 14 amino acids long. For the CDR3, the DNA is TGTGCCAGCAGCGCCGCACAGGGTAACTATGGCTACACCTTC. This sequence encodes CASSAAQGNYGYTF.

The V call is TRBV2, the J call TRBJ2-5; unclear D gene. From germline, CDR1 is SNHLY and CDR2 FYNNEI. Trimming removed 5 bases at V and 4 bases at J, with 14 bases between. This CDR3 has 14 residues. The CDR3 protein is CASSRRTVGETQYF. For the CDR3, the DNA is TGTGCCAGCAGTCGCCGGACGGTGGGAGAGACCCAGTACTTC.

The chain joins TRBV29-1 to TRBJ2-5; D is unclear. This CDR3 comprises 14 residues. Germline V gene sequence: CDR1 SQVTM, CDR2 ANQGSEA. The germline V and J ends were trimmed by 4 bases and 4 bases, with 16 bases remaining between them. CDR3 protein: CSVAAGFFGETQYF. Here the CDR3 DNA reads TGCAGCGTTGCGGCAGGATTTTTCGGAGAGACCCAGTACTTC.

The rearrangement uses TRBV7-8 and TRBJ2-3; 7 nucleotides agree with TRBD1. Germline lookup yields CDR1 SGHVS and CDR2 FQNEAQ. The CDR3 is 13 residues long. V lost 5 bases and J lost 5; bases outside the gene matches: 4. CDR3 coding DNA: TGTGCCAGCAGCGTAGACAGGGAAGATACGCAGTATTTT. Translated, it gives CASSVDREDTQYF.

The chain joins TRBV6-1 to TRBJ2-7; D is unclear. From germline, CDR1 is MNHNS and CDR2 SASEGT. Trimming cost V 11 bases and J 0 bases, with 11 bases left between them. The CDR3 runs to 12 residues. This chain's CDR3 is CASYSPSYEQYF. The DNA of the CDR3 is TGTGCCTCCTACTCCCCCTCCTACGAGCAGTACTTC.

This clone was counted a few times. This chain connects TRBV6-6 to TRBJ1-1; TRBD1 might be the D (6 bases). Deletions cut 6 bases from V and 0 bases from J, with 17 bases between. Germline V lookup: CDR1 MNHNY, CDR2 SVGAGI (reference sequence). The CDR3 runs 16 residues. DNA of the CDR3: TGTGCCAGCAGAGATACAGGGAACCTCCTGAACACTGAAGCTTTCTTT. Translated: CASRDTGNLLNTEAFF.

The V call is TRBV11-3, the J call TRBJ1-1; possibly TRBD1 for D (5 bases). Trimming stripped 1 base from V and 8 bases from J, with 11 bases between. The CDR3 has 13 residues. Germline-derived CDR1 and CDR2 are SGHNT and YENEEA. CDR3 sequence: CASSLGSQGEAFF. Here the CDR3 DNA reads TGTGCCAGCAGCTTAGGAAGTCAGGGCGAAGCTTTCTTT.

The genes are TRBV10-1 and TRBJ1-5, with D possibly being TRBD1 (6 bases). Germline lookup yields CDR1 WNHNN and CDR2 SYGVQD (reference sequence). The germline V and J ends were trimmed by 5 bases and 5 bases, with 10 bases remaining between them. The CDR3 sequence is 13 residues long. CDR3 loop: CASSQGLDQPQHF. The CDR3 bases are TGCGCCAGCAGTCAGGGGTTGGATCAGCCCCAGCATTTT.

The sample holds a few counts of this clone. This chain joins TRBV6-5 and TRBJ1-2; 7 bases are shared with TRBD1. Germline lookup yields CDR1 MNHEY and CDR2 SVGAGI. Germline trimming cut 6 bases from V and 4 bases from J; bases unmatched to any gene: 5. The CDR3 loop spans 13 amino acids. The CDR3 reads CASSLDRVYGYTF. The CDR3 DNA reads TGTGCCAGCAGCCTCGACAGGGTCTATGGCTACACCTTC.

The J gene is TRBJ2-6, the V gene TRBV6-1, with a tentative D call TRBD1 (5 bases). With 6 bases removed from V and 2 bases from J, the gap between germline ends came to 11 bases. Germline CDR1 and CDR2: MNHNS and SASEGT. The CDR3 runs 15 residues. In DNA form, the CDR3 reads TGTGCCAGCAGCCCAGGGTGGACTGGGGCCAACGTCCTGACTTTC. Protein: CASSPGWTGANVLTF.

The chain carries TRBV19 and TRBJ2-7; D unclear. Germline CDR1 is LNHDA and CDR2 is SQIVND (reference sequence). The CDR3 totals 11 residues. V was clipped by 6 bases and J by 3 bases, with 6 bases between them. The CDR3 spells CASRRNYEQYF. CDR3 in DNA: TGTGCCAGTAGGCGAAACTACGAGCAGTACTTC.

A note on this clone: This could be a read error, since a much larger clone is one nucleotide away. Other nucleotide sequences in the sample specify the same CDR3. The chain is built from TRBV28 and TRBJ2-5, with D unclear. Trimming stripped 2 bases from V and 5 bases from J, with 3 bases between. Germline V gene data show CDR1 as MDHEN and CDR2 as SYDVKM. The CDR3 runs to 11 residues. The chain's CDR3 is CASSLGETQYF. The CDR3 DNA sequence: TGTGCCAGCAGTTTAGGGGAGACCCAGTACTTC.

This chain links TRBV7-6 with TRBJ2-1, with a weak D call TRBD2 (6 bases). Germline CDR1 is SGHVS and CDR2 is FNYEAQ. CDR3 length: 12 amino acids. The V end lost 3 bases, the J end lost 10 bases, and 10 bases lay between the germline ends. For the CDR3, the DNA is TGTGCCAGCAGCTTGGCAGGAGGGGAGCAGTTCTTC. Translated, it gives CASSLAGGEQFF.

Only a few counts were recorded for this clone. The rearrangement links TRBV5-5 to TRBJ2-7, with D unclear. This CDR3 has 13 residues. CDR1 SGHKS and CDR2 YYEKEE come from the germline V gene (reference sequence). Trimming removed 4 bases at V and 5 bases at J, with 13 bases between. In nucleotides, the CDR3 is TGTGCCAGCAGCCCCGGGTGGCCGGACGAGCAGTACTTC. Amino acids: CASSPGWPDEQYF.

The V gene is TRBV20-1, the J gene TRBJ2-5; TRBD2 might be the D (5 bases). Trimming took off 4 bases at V and 10 bases at J, with 13 bases between the two ends. The CDR3 totals 11 residues. Germline assignment: CDR1 DFQATT and CDR2 SNEGSKA (reference sequence). CDR3 in amino acids: CSATLDWGQYF. The CDR3 coding sequence is TGCAGTGCTACTCTGGACTGGGGCCAGTACTTC.

J is TRBJ2-3 and V is TRBV6-5; TRBD2 matches 8 bases. Losses at the gene ends were 4 bases for V and 4 bases for J; bases not matched to a gene: 7. Germline V lookup: CDR1 MNHEY, CDR2 SVGAGI. CDR3 length equals 15 residues. The DNA of the CDR3 is TGTGCCAGCAGTTCCTTGGGACTAGTTGCAGATACGCAGTATTTT. Translation gives CASSSLGLVADTQYF.

The V gene is TRBV7-6, the J gene TRBJ2-1; 9 nucleotides agree with TRBD2. Trimming at V came to 8 bases and at J to 8 bases, leaving 10 bases not matched to a gene. CDR3 length equals 14 residues. The germline V gene has CDR1 SGHVS and CDR2 FNYEAQ. The CDR3: CASSSGGRVDEQFF. The DNA for the CDR3 is TGTGCCAGCTCCTCTGGCGGGAGGGTTGATGAGCAGTTCTTC.

This clone has a single count. The gene calls are TRBV5-1 and TRBJ2-3, with D perhaps matching TRBD2 (6 bases). Trimming removed 4 bases at V and 2 bases at J, with 14 bases between. The CDR3 runs to 15 residues. Germline assignment: CDR1 SGHRS and CDR2 YFSETQ. CDR3 sequence (DNA): TGCGCCAGCAGCCTATCCCGGCGGGACACAGATACGCAGTATTTT. Translated, it gives CASSLSRRDTDTQYF.

The chain is built from TRBV5-4 and TRBJ1-2, with 7 bases matching TRBD1. Germline CDR1 SGHNT, CDR2 YYREEE (reference sequence). CDR3 length: 14 amino acids. Losses at the gene ends were 0 bases for V and 3 bases for J; bases not matched to a gene: 2. For the CDR3, the DNA is TGTGCCAGCAGCTTGGACAGGGGCCACTATGGCTACACCTTC. Residues: CASSLDRGHYGYTF.

This clone was detected only once. The chain recombines TRBV10-3 with TRBJ1-4, with no clear D. The CDR3 runs 14 residues. Trimming took off 5 bases at V and 3 bases at J, with 10 bases between the two ends. Germline CDR1 is ENHRY and CDR2 is SYGVKD. The CDR3 loop reads CAISYGGANEKLFF. CDR3 sequence (DNA): TGTGCCATCAGTTATGGCGGGGCTAATGAAAAACTGTTTTTT.

The chain uses TRBV2 and TRBJ2-7; unclear D gene. Trimming cost V 0 bases and J 7 bases, with 13 bases left between them. The CDR3 is 14 residues long. Germline V gene data show CDR1 as SNHLY and CDR2 as FYNNEI. The CDR3 region is CASSEATDGVEQYF. The CDR3 nucleotides are TGTGCCAGCAGTGAAGCGACGGACGGTGTGGAGCAGTACTTC.

The chain is built from TRBV6-1 and TRBJ2-7, with 8 bases fitting TRBD1. CDR1 and CDR2 from the germline V gene are MNHNS and SASEGT. The CDR3 consists of 15 residues. The trim removed 4 bases at V and 2 bases at J, leaving 7 bases unmatched. This CDR3 reads CASSGPRGLPYEQYF. The CDR3 DNA sequence: TGTGCCAGCAGTGGACCCAGGGGGCTCCCCTACGAGCAGTACTTC.

This clone was counted once. The chain recombines TRBV5-5 with TRBJ2-3; D gene ambiguous. The CDR3 consists of 13 residues. Germline lookup yields CDR1 SGHKS and CDR2 YYEKEE (reference sequence). V lost 4 bases and J lost 5, with 11 bases in between. CDR3 bases: TGTGCCAGCAGCCGACCGAGACTAGATACGCAGTATTTT. Translated: CASSRPRLDTQYF.

The chain links TRBV2 to TRBJ2-7, with D possibly being TRBD1 (8 bases). The CDR3 consists of 14 residues. Germline-derived CDR1 and CDR2 are SNHLY and FYNNEI. V lost 6 bases, J lost 6 bases, and 18 bases lay in between. CDR3 DNA sequence: TGTGCCAGCAGCGGACAGGGCGGGAGCTCCGAGCAGTACTTC. This sequence encodes CASSGQGGSSEQYF.